The rows below give T cell receptor beta chains drawn from one sample of a study of metastatic and nonmetastatic thyroid tumors. TCRdb reanalyzed the PCR reads via MiXCR. The data contain 20,000 or so clones, more than 15% of them singletons. Sequencing used blood. These receptors were collected from a female donor with papillary thyroid cancer or a benign thyroid nodule (not recorded which). Some clones in this sample may be carry-over from other donors' samples. CDR3s include the opening cysteine and the closing phenylalanine or tryptophan. D genes are given only for firm matches. Clone size is given for some rows only: seen once, a few or many times, or a class if the clone is expanded.

d_call | j_call | v_call | clone_size | cdr3_nt | cdr3_aa
- | TRBJ1-5 | TRBV30 | few | TGTGCCTGGAGTGGGGACAAGGTGAGAAGGCAGCCCCAGCATTTT | CAWSGDKVRRQPQHF
- | TRBJ1-3 | TRBV7-3 | many | TGTGCCAGCAGCTTAACGGCGTCTGGAAACACCATATATTTT | CASSLTASGNTIYF
- | TRBJ1-5 | TRBV12-3/TRBV12-4 | many | TGTGCCAGCGCCGGTCAAAGCAATCAGCCCCAGCATTTT | CASAGQSNQPQHF
- | TRBJ2-7 | TRBV5-6 | many | TGTGCCAGCAGCTTTGGTGTTGATGGGGGCTACGAGCAGTACTTC | CASSFGVDGGYEQYF
- | TRBJ2-7 | TRBV7-2 | many | TGTGCCAGCAGCACCGTAAGGTTTCTCCCAGTCTACGAGCAGTACTTC | CASSTVRFLPVYEQYF
- | TRBJ2-5 | TRBV28 | many | TGTGCCAGCCTAACACCGGGACCAGGAGAGACCCAGTACTTC | CASLTPGPGETQYF
- | TRBJ2-3 | TRBV7-3 | many | TGTGCCAGCAGCCCGTCCTCTGGCACAGATACGCAGTATTTT | CASSPSSGTDTQYF
- | TRBJ1-6 | TRBV28 | few | TGTGCCAGCAGATCCCCGGGGCTTAATTCACCCCTCCACTTT | CASRSPGLNSPLHF
TRBD1 | TRBJ2-3 | TRBV20-1 | many | TGCAGTGCGGCCGGGACAGGGTCCACAGATACGCAGTATTTT | CSAAGTGSTDTQYF
- | TRBJ2-3 | TRBV6-5 | medium-sized | TGTGCCAGCAGTTACGGGGACGGGACGCAGTATTTT | CASSYGDGTQYF
- | TRBJ1-2 | TRBV30 | many | TGTGCCTGGACCCCAGGGGAGGGAGGCTACACCTTC | CAWTPGEGGYTF
- | TRBJ2-1 | TRBV20-1 | many | TGCAGTGCTAGATATTCGGGGTTTGACGCGGTCTTC | CSARYSGFDAVF
TRBD1 | TRBJ2-7 | TRBV7-3 | many | TGCGCCAGCAGCTTAACGCGGGACAGGGAGCAGTACTTC | CASSLTRDREQYF
TRBD1 | TRBJ2-1 | TRBV7-8 | many | TGTGCCAGCAGCCCACCGGGACAGGTCAACAATGAGCAGTTCTTC | CASSPPGQVNNEQFF
TRBD1 | TRBJ1-4 | TRBV28 | - | TGTGCCAGCAGTTTATGGCAGGGGGCAGGTAATGAAAAACTGTTTTTT | CASSLWQGAGNEKLFF
TRBD1 | TRBJ2-7 | TRBV5-1 | many | TGCGCCAGCAGGGGGACAGGGGAACCGCGTTCCGAGCAGTACTTC | CASRGTGEPRSEQYF
- | TRBJ2-5 | TRBV20-1 | many | TGCAGTGCTAGAGATTTTGGACACCCAGGAGAGACCCAGTACTTC | CSARDFGHPGETQYF
TRBD1 | TRBJ2-7 | TRBV20-1 | many | TGCAGTACGACGGGACAGACCTACGAGCAGTACTTC | CSTTGQTYEQYF
- | TRBJ2-7 | TRBV12-3/TRBV12-4 | medium-sized | TGTGCCAGCAGTTTAGGGTACTCCTACGAGCAGTACTTC | CASSLGYSYEQYF
- | TRBJ1-1 | TRBV19 | many | TGTGCCAGTAGTATGGTGACGGCAACTGAAGCTTTCTTT | CASSMVTATEAFF
TRBD2 | TRBJ2-5 | TRBV20-1 | many | TGCAGTGCTACCGATCCGGGACTAGCGGGGGGGCTTCAAGAGACCCAGTACTTC | CSATDPGLAGGLQETQYF
- | TRBJ2-5 | TRBV15 | few | TGTGCCACCAGCAGAGTCCTTCGGCCGGGAGTTAGGAAAAAGACCCAGTACTTC | CATSRVLRPGVRKKTQYF
TRBD1 | TRBJ1-6 | TRBV11-2 | few | TGTGCCAGCAGCTTATTATCCGCCTATATCCAAAACCAGATCGGGACAGTCCACTTT | CASSLLSAYIQNQIGTVHF
- | TRBJ2-7 | TRBV19 | - | TGTGCCAGTAGTGTCACAGGGTTAAGATCATACGAGCAGTACTTC | CASSVTGLRSYEQYF
- | TRBJ2-7 | TRBV30 | - | TGTGCCTGGAGTGAAAGGGTACCCCCCTACGAGCAGTACTTC | CAWSERVPPYEQYF
- | TRBJ2-6 | TRBV6-1 | medium-sized | TGTGCCAGCAGAGCAGGGGTAGGGGCCAACGTCCTGACTTTC | CASRAGVGANVLTF
- | TRBJ1-5 | TRBV6-5 | medium-sized | TGTGCCAGCAGTTACTCAGCAGGCCAGCCCCAGCATTTT | CASSYSAGQPQHF
TRBD2 | TRBJ2-7 | TRBV14 | - | TGTGCCAGCAGCCAAGACTCGCGACTAGCGGGTGTGTACGAGCAGTACTTC | CASSQDSRLAGVYEQYF
- | TRBJ2-3 | TRBV7-3 | many | TGTGCCAGCAGCAACACCCCAAGGGGAGGTACGCAGTATTTT | CASSNTPRGGTQYF
TRBD2 | TRBJ2-1 | TRBV20-1 | - | TGCAGTGCTTCTACCGGGACTAGCGGTTACAATGAGCAGTTCTTC | CSASTGTSGYNEQFF
- | TRBJ1-1 | TRBV6-1 | medium-sized | TGTGCCAGCAGTTCACGGACAGTGAACACTGAAGCTTTCTTT | CASSSRTVNTEAFF
TRBD1 | TRBJ1-4 | TRBV20-1 | many | TGCAGTGCTAGAGAGGACACAGGGGCAACAAATGAAAAACTGTTTTTT | CSAREDTGATNEKLFF
TRBD1 | TRBJ2-3 | TRBV6-1 | many | TGTGCCAGCAGTGAACACACAGGGGGCGAAGGGACAGATACGCAGTATTTT | CASSEHTGGEGTDTQYF
- | TRBJ2-5 | TRBV5-1 | many | TGCGCCAGCAGCTCCCGGATGTACCAAGAGACCCAGTACTTC | CASSSRMYQETQYF
- | TRBJ2-1 | TRBV28 | many | TGTGCCAGCAGTGGAGTCTTGGGGATTACCTCCTACAATGAGCAGTTCTTC | CASSGVLGITSYNEQFF
- | TRBJ1-6 | TRBV19 | many | TGTGCCAGTAGTATAGGGGACCCCGGACGGATTGATTCACCCCTCCACTTT | CASSIGDPGRIDSPLHF
TRBD2 | TRBJ2-3 | TRBV9 | many | TGTGCCAGCAGCCCCGGCGGGGGGGCTACAGATACGCAGTATTTT | CASSPGGGATDTQYF
TRBD1 | TRBJ2-7 | TRBV28 | few | TGTGCCAGCAGTGTCGACCCTCCGGGACAGGGAGAAGGCTCCTACGAGCAGTACTTC | CASSVDPPGQGEGSYEQYF
TRBD1 | TRBJ1-1 | TRBV12-3/TRBV12-4 | many | TGTGCCAGCAGTTTTGACAGGGGTTCCGCTGAAGCTTTCTTT | CASSFDRGSAEAFF
TRBD1 | TRBJ1-1 | TRBV5-5 | - | TGTGCCAGCAGCTGGGACAGGTTCAACACTGAAGCTTTCTTT | CASSWDRFNTEAFF
- | TRBJ1-1 | TRBV28 | many | TGTGCCAGCAGATCCAGGGGACCGTACACTGAAGCTTTCTTT | CASRSRGPYTEAFF
TRBD2 | TRBJ2-2 | TRBV20-1 | many | TGCAGTGCTAGAGAGACGGGACTAGCGGGCACCGGGGAGCTGTTTTTT | CSARETGLAGTGELFF
- | TRBJ1-6 | TRBV10-3 | many | TGTGCCATCAGTGAGGGGAGGGTTCTAAATAATTCACCCCTCCACTTT | CAISEGRVLNNSPLHF
TRBD1 | TRBJ2-2 | TRBV12-3/TRBV12-4 | medium-sized | TGTGCCAGCAGTTTAGGCGACAGGGTGAACACCGGGGAGCTGTTTTTT | CASSLGDRVNTGELFF
- | TRBJ1-3 | TRBV12-3/TRBV12-4 | many | TGTGCCAGCAGTTTATTCCCGATATCTGGAAACACCATATATTTT | CASSLFPISGNTIYF
- | TRBJ2-3 | TRBV15 | many | TGTGCCACCAGCAGAGAGGCGGGTACGGCAGATACGCAGTATTTT | CATSREAGTADTQYF
TRBD2 | TRBJ2-7 | TRBV20-1 | many | TGCAGTGCTAGAGGGTGGGCGGGAGGCCTCTCGGCCCGCGTGGACGAGCAGTACTTC | CSARGWAGGLSARVDEQYF
- | TRBJ2-2 | TRBV20-1 | many | TGCAGTGCTAGAGACCCGGGACTCGACACCGGGGAGCTGTTTTTT | CSARDPGLDTGELFF
- | TRBJ2-3 | TRBV20-1 | many | TGCAGTGCCAGGACGTCCCCCGCAGATACGCAGTATTTT | CSARTSPADTQYF
- | TRBJ1-5 | TRBV20-1 | many | TGCAGTGCTAGTTCCCCGGCGGGGCTTCAGCAGCCCCAGCATTTT | CSASSPAGLQQPQHF
- | TRBJ2-1 | TRBV20-1 | many | TGCAGTGCTAGAGGAATTCATCCGGGACTCCCCCTCAATGAGCAGTTCTTC | CSARGIHPGLPLNEQFF